This T cell receptor beta chain originates from a study of cytomegalovirus exposure and HLA in healthy donors. Germline CDR1 reads MGHDK; CDR2 reads SYGVNS. The CDR3 is 16 residues long. V shed 0 bases, J shed 4 bases, and the junction held 8 bases outside the gene matches. Primers for the PCR totalled 60 Vbeta and 13 Jbeta. The repertoire was sequenced with immunoSEQ multiplex PCR; TCRdb's copy has only in-frame clones and lacks some. The sample has 110,000 to 150,000 clones; roughly 70% are singletons. Study-level findings and limits: In a later analysis, TCR beta V- and J-gene trimming was associated with a missense DCLRE1C variant.

A few counts support this clone. The antigen is not known. J is TRBJ1-2 and V is TRBV25-1; 7 bases line up with TRBD1. Sequenced material: PBMCs. This receptor was obtained from a man aged 30 to 39 in good health and CMV-seronegative. The CDR3 region is CASSEYKGASGYGYTF. The CDR3 coding sequence is TGTGCCAGCAGTGAATATAAGGGGGCTAGTGGCTATGGCTACACCTTC.